This record looks at one T cell receptor (beta chain) sequence and its context. The antigen remains unidentified. The data are from a study of blood T cells in healthy people across ages. Study-wide points: Older age coincided with a roughly linear decline in TCR beta diversity per million T cells.

Samples had at least 6.5 million PBMCs isolated from them. Extraction yielded at least 6 micrograms of total RNA per sample. Primed by a sample-barcoded 5' primer and a J-beta primer mix, a second PCR proceeded for about 7 to 11 cycles. Sequencing yielded, for each sample, at least 3 million paired-end reads carrying CDR3. TCRdb re-called the 5' RACE reads through MiXCR, storing one row per CDR3 protein. Seen here are 600,000 to 650,000 distinct CDR3 sequences, under 65% observed once, and the top ten hold more than 35%. The sequencing input was blood. The receptor comes from a man aged 55 to 70 in good health.

This CDR3 is CASSFWTSRDTQYF. Written as DNA, the CDR3 is TGTGCCAGCAGCTTTTGGACTAGCCGGGATACGCAGTATTTT. The V call is TRBV5-5, the J call TRBJ2-3; 8 nucleotides match TRBD2. CDR1 is SGHKS and CDR2 is YYEKEE in the germline V gene (reference sequence). V trimming: 2 bases; J trimming: 6 bases; junction bases outside the gene matches: 5. This CDR3 is built from 14 residues.